The 17 T cell receptor beta chains listed next were all sequenced from one sample in a study of OX40 agonist ivuxolimab in advanced cancers. TCRdb's copy holds only in-frame clones and misses some; the assay was immunoSEQ multiplex PCR. In the table there are 57,000 or so clones, around 83% of which are singletons. The sample here was CD4+ or CD8+ T cells sorted from blood, taken in a trial of the OX40 agonist ivuxolimab. The receptors were sampled from an adult with an advanced solid tumor such as melanoma, head and neck, liver or kidney cancer.

This rearrangement joins TRBV27 to TRBJ2-1, with 7 positions matching TRBD2. The J segment lost 5 bases and the V segment lost 8 bases, leaving 6 bases of the junction unmatched. The CDR3 consists of 13 residues. Germline V CDR1 and CDR2: MNHEY, SMNVEV (reference sequence). In DNA, the CDR3 is TGTGCCAGCTTTAGCGGGTATAACAATGAGCAGTTCTTC. Its translation is CASFSGYNNEQFF.

The sample holds a few counts of this clone. The chain has TRBV5-1 and TRBJ2-7; tentative D call: TRBD1 (6 bases). The CDR3 loop spans 12 amino acids. Germline CDR1 and CDR2: SGHRS and YFSETQ. V dropped 3 bases and J dropped 6 bases, with 10 bases sitting between them. CDR3 loop: CASSSQGGEQYF. DNA for the CDR3: TGCGCCAGCAGCTCACAGGGTGGCGAGCAGTACTTC. The full variable domain, rest sourced from reference TRBV5-1 and TRBJ2-7, is KAGVTQTPRYLIKTRGQQVTLSCSPISGHRSVSWYQQTPGQGLQFLFEYFSETQRNKGNFPGRFSGRQFSNSRSEMNVSTLELGDSALYLCASSSQGGEQYFGPGTRLTVT.

In DNA, the CDR3 is TGTGCTAGTGGTTTGGAGGTGGTAGTTTCCTACAATGAGCAGTTCTTC. It encodes CASGLEVVVSYNEQFF. The chain recombines TRBV12-5 with TRBJ2-1; D is undetermined. Germline-derived CDR1 and CDR2 are LGHNT and FRNRAP. The CDR3 runs to 16 residues. V lost 1 base to trimming and J lost 1 base, with 11 bases between them.

V is TRBV10-1 and J is TRBJ2-3; possibly TRBD1 or TRBD2 for D (5 bases each). CDR1 and CDR2 (germline): WNHNN, SYGVQD (reference sequence). V was cut by 2 bases and J by 6 bases, with 15 bases left in between. The CDR3 consists of 15 residues. Here the CDR3 DNA reads TGCGCCAGCAGTGAGCCTTCGAGGGGAATCGATACGCAGTATTTT. As protein: CASSEPSRGIDTQYF.

V gene TRBV18 combines with J gene TRBJ2-7; the D gene is possibly TRBD2 (5 bases). The germline V gene has CDR1 KGHSH and CDR2 LQKENI. Trimming removed 6 bases from V and 0 bases from J, with 6 bases in between. The CDR3 spans 12 residues. CDR3 DNA: TGTGCCAGCTCGCGGGTCTCCTACGAGCAGTACTTC. Translated: CASSRVSYEQYF.

The chain uses TRBV18 and TRBJ2-7; perhaps TRBD2 as D (6 bases). The CDR3 consists of 17 residues. The germline gives CDR1 KGHSH, CDR2 LQKENI. The germline V and J ends were trimmed by 3 bases and 1 base, with 19 bases remaining between them. CDR3 amino acids: CASSPEARDSHSYEQYF. The CDR3 nucleotides read TGTGCCAGCTCACCGGAGGCCCGGGACTCACATTCCTACGAGCAGTACTTC.

The chain links TRBV14 to TRBJ1-3; D uncertain. In germline, CDR1 is SGHDN, CDR2 FVKESK. Trimming removed 1 base at V and 4 bases at J, with 2 bases between. This CDR3 is 12 amino acids long. The CDR3 DNA sequence: TGTGCCAGCAGCCAAGTGGGAAACACCATATATTTT. This encodes CASSQVGNTIYF.

The J gene is TRBJ1-1, the V gene TRBV7-7, with a tentative D call TRBD1 (5 bases). The length of the CDR3 is 12 residues. V shed 1 base and J shed 6 bases, with 6 bases lying between them. Germline CDR1 SSHAT, CDR2 FNYEAQ (reference sequence). Here the CDR3 reads CASSLGGPEAFF. The CDR3 coding sequence is TGTGCCAGCAGCTTAGGGGGCCCTGAAGCTTTCTTT.

This chain connects TRBV18 to TRBJ1-5; 10 bases align to TRBD1. The trim removed 2 bases at V and 4 bases at J, leaving 2 bases unmatched. CDR3 length equals 15 residues. Looked up from germline, CDR1 is KGHSH and CDR2 is LQKENI. CDR3 amino acids: CASSPWGQGNQPQHF. The CDR3, as DNA: TGTGCCAGCTCACCATGGGGACAGGGGAATCAGCCCCAGCATTTT.

The chain is built from TRBV19 and TRBJ1-4; maybe TRBD1 (5 bases). The CDR3 totals 19 residues. Germline CDR1 LNHDA, CDR2 SQIVND (reference sequence). Trimming removed 3 bases from V and 1 base from J, with 21 bases in between. The CDR3 nucleotides are TGTGCCAGTAGTATCCACGGGAGGCCAGGGAGGGGAACTAATGAAAAACTGTTTTTT. Its translation is CASSIHGRPGRGTNEKLFF.

The rearrangement uses TRBV2 and TRBJ2-3, with 11 bases aligning to TRBD1. CDR3 length: 14 residues. Germline lookup yields CDR1 SNHLY and CDR2 FYNNEI. V gave up 6 bases and J gave up 5 bases; unmatched junction bases: 4. CDR3 sequence reads: CASSGQGAGDTQYF. The CDR3 coding sequence is TGTGCCAGCAGCGGACAGGGGGCCGGAGATACGCAGTATTTT.

The rearrangement uses TRBV5-1 and TRBJ2-1; 9 bases are a match to TRBD2. The CDR3 totals 17 residues. The trim removed 4 bases at V and 1 base at J, leaving 9 bases unmatched. Germline loops: CDR1 SGHRS, CDR2 YFSETQ. The CDR3 coding sequence is TGCGCCAGCAGCCCGACACCTAGCGGGGTATCCTACAATGAGCAGTTCTTC. Translation: CASSPTPSGVSYNEQFF.

This clone has a handful of counts. The genes are TRBV14 and TRBJ1-1; D gene uncertain. Germline CDR1 is SGHDN and CDR2 is FVKESK. The ends were cut back, 2 bases at V and 5 bases at J, with 6 bases in the middle. This CDR3 has 12 amino acids. The CDR3, as DNA: TGTGCCAGCAGCCAACAACCGACTGAAGCTTTCTTT. This sequence encodes CASSQQPTEAFF.

The chain combines TRBV2 with TRBJ1-5, with D possibly being TRBD1 (6 bases). From germline, CDR1 is SNHLY and CDR2 FYNNEI. This CDR3 is 15 amino acids long. V lost 2 bases and J 3 bases, leaving 11 bases between the germline ends. CDR3 sequence reads: CASSETGQHNQPQHF. CDR3 coding DNA: TGTGCCAGCAGTGAAACGGGACAACACAATCAGCCCCAGCATTTT.

This clone has a single count. The chain recombines TRBV2 with TRBJ2-2; no clear D gene. The germline CDR1 and CDR2 sequences are SNHLY and FYNNEI. The CDR3 length is 14 residues. Between the trimmed V and J ends, which lost 7 bases and 0 bases, there was a span of 9 bases. The CDR3: CASNRFANTGELFF. In DNA, the CDR3 is TGTGCCAGCAACAGATTCGCGAACACCGGGGAGCTGTTTTTT.

This clone has just one count. The chain joins TRBV6-1 to TRBJ1-2; 7 nucleotides line up with TRBD1. The CDR3 extends over 14 amino acids. Germline V gene lookup returns CDR1 MNHNS and CDR2 SASEGT. V lost 8 bases to trimming and J lost 11 bases; unmatched junction nucleotides: 17. The CDR3 coding sequence is TGTGCCAGCTTCCCCAGGGGGACCGGCCTCCAGTACACCTTC. Translation gives CASFPRGTGLQYTF.

This clone was detected once. The chain carries TRBV7-2 and TRBJ1-3; a weak D match, TRBD1 (5 bases). Between the trimmed V and J ends, which lost 5 bases and 0 bases, there was a span of 8 bases. The length of the CDR3 is 14 residues. Germline V lookup: CDR1 SGHTA, CDR2 FQGNSA. The CDR3 nucleotides read TGTGCCAGCAGCCAGGGTCCCTCTGGAAACACCATATATTTT. As protein: CASSQGPSGNTIYF.